This T cell receptor (beta chain) was recovered during a study of blood T cell repertoires in COVID-19. This CDR3 has 16 amino acids. In germline, CDR1 is MGHDK, CDR2 SYGVNS. With 1 base removed from V and 6 bases from J, the gap between germline ends came to 18 bases. This clone has just a few counts. The protocol was immunoSEQ multiplex PCR, while the TCRdb copy is restricted to in-frame clones and leaves out a portion. The table lists tens of thousands of clones, about 86% of them singletons. Sequencing input: peripheral blood. The chain carries TRBV25-1 and TRBJ1-2, with a tentative D call TRBD1 (6 bases). The sequence was obtained from an elderly woman with active or convalescent COVID-19. CDR3 DNA: TGTGCCAGCAGTGAATTGGGGGGGGCTTGGATAGATGGCTACACCTTC. The encoded protein is CASSELGGAWIDGYTF.